These 5 T cell receptor beta chains originate from one sample sequenced in a study of cytomegalovirus exposure and HLA in healthy donors. Sequencing used immunoSEQ multiplex PCR; TCRdb keeps in-frame clones, though not all of them. Of some 180,000 clones in the sample, roughly 86% were seen once. The specimen was PBMCs. These TCRs come from a man aged 25 to 40 in good health and CMV-seropositive.

The V and J genes are TRBV4-3 and TRBJ1-2, with D maybe TRBD1 (5 bases). The CDR3 is made up of 15 amino acids. Germline V lookup: CDR1 LGHNA, CDR2 YSLEER. V gave up 3 bases and J gave up 6 bases, with 17 bases separating them. The CDR3 loop reads CASSQDWGRDDGYTF. The CDR3 DNA reads TGCGCCAGCAGCCAGGATTGGGGCAGGGATGATGGCTACACCTTC.

The chain has TRBV18 and TRBJ2-1; D not certain. The CDR3 is made up of 13 amino acids. Germline V gene lookup returns CDR1 KGHSH and CDR2 LQKENI. The V end lost 3 bases, the J end lost 9 bases, and 12 bases lay between the germline ends. Here the CDR3 DNA reads TGTGCCAGCTCACCTCTCGGGCCCGGTGAGCAGTTCTTC. It specifies CASSPLGPGEQFF.

The chain uses TRBV23-1 and TRBJ2-7, with D tentatively TRBD2 (6 bases). TRBV23-1 falls under the ORF class, with uncertain function. The CDR3 consists of 12 residues. V dropped 3 bases and J dropped 5 bases, with 8 bases sitting between them. DNA for the CDR3: TGCGCCAGCAGTCATACGGGAGACGAGCAGTACTTC. Amino acid sequence: CASSHTGDEQYF.

V and J are TRBV5-1 and TRBJ2-2; possibly TRBD2 for D (7 bases). The V and J ends lost 4 bases and 5 bases respectively, with 21 bases between them. CDR1 and CDR2 (germline): SGHRS, YFSETQ. This CDR3 comprises 17 residues. CDR3 amino acids: CASSEPDGGLRTGELFF. CDR3 sequence (DNA): TGCGCCAGCAGCGAACCCGACGGGGGGCTCCGGACCGGGGAGCTGTTTTTT.

This clone was counted only a few times. This sequence joins TRBV5-1 and TRBJ1-2; D perhaps matches TRBD1 (6 bases). The CDR3 is 14 residues long. CDR1 and CDR2 from the germline V gene are SGHRS and YFSETQ. Trimming removed 4 bases from V and 7 bases from J, with 17 bases in between. The CDR3 DNA reads TGCGCCAGCAGCGGGGACACCCAGCTCGGTGGCTACACCTTC. It is translated as CASSGDTQLGGYTF. Drawing the rest from reference TRBV5-1 and TRBJ1-2, the complete variable domain is KAGVTQTPRYLIKTRGQQVTLSCSPISGHRSVSWYQQTPGQGLQFLFEYFSETQRNKGNFPGRFSGRQFSNSRSEMNVSTLELGDSALYLCASSGDTQLGGYTFGSGTRLTVV.